This is a list of T cell receptor beta chains from one sample in a study of shared clonotypes between healthy human individuals. Data came from immunoSEQ multiplex PCR; TCRdb stores just in-frame clones and leaves some out. The repertoire has some 2.1 million clones, 85% to 95% of them found once; the top ten carry around 1.1%. The sample taken for sequencing was naive CD8+ T cells sorted from blood. The source of these receptors is a man aged 18-30 years in good health. CDR3s leave out the opening cysteine and the closing phenylalanine or tryptophan.

v_call	j_call	cdr3_aa
TRBV6-6	TRBJ2-5	ASSYSLARIQETQY
TRBV11-2	TRBJ2-2	ASSLEVAMGHTPNTGELF
TRBV9	TRBJ2-3	ASSAGLAGADTDTQY
TRBV4-3	TRBJ2-1	ASSQGLAYNEQF
TRBV30	TRBJ1-4	AWSDQPRLF
TRBV6-1	TRBJ1-1	ASSWDGKNTEAF
TRBV5-4	TRBJ2-7	ASSLRQGGTYEQY
TRBV27	TRBJ2-7	ASSLAGEPYEQY
TRBV28	TRBJ1-2	ASSLEGRRGQGPDYGYT
TRBV29-1	TRBJ2-1	SVETSPVNEQF
TRBV5-4	TRBJ1-1	ASSPYRGNTEAF
TRBV6-1	TRBJ1-6	ASSEARGWSYNSPLH
TRBV29-1	TRBJ1-1	SVEDHEGPEAF
TRBV28	TRBJ2-7	ASSFLAGEALQY
TRBV28	TRBJ2-1	ASSPTGPLYNEQF
TRBV5-5	TRBJ2-3	ASSLEDYVATQY
TRBV4-1	TRBJ2-1	ASSATSGPYNEQF
TRBV14	TRBJ2-5	ASSHRLLQETQY
TRBV4-3	TRBJ2-7	ASSQVGTEQY
TRBV15	TRBJ2-3	ATSGEGSTDTQY
TRBV27	TRBJ2-7	ASSGQGTYEQY
TRBV9	TRBJ2-3	ASSSRGGRALLDTQY
TRBV4-1	TRBJ1-1	ASSQVFPDRGLTYERNTEAF
TRBV7-9	TRBJ2-5	ASSRTTGGTETQY
TRBV11-2	TRBJ2-2	ASSLSSYRTENTGELF
TRBV19	TRBJ2-3	ASSIQGAPDTQY
TRBV27	TRBJ2-7	ASSGWRGLDEQY
TRBV19	TRBJ2-7	ASSIRFGLGAEQY
TRBV5-6	TRBJ1-5	ASSLGPRDQPQH
TRBV5-1	TRBJ2-3	ASSVPQTSTDTQY